A single sample is the source of the 11 T cell receptor beta chains below, sequenced in a study of T cell clonality in common variable immunodeficiency. Repertoires were generated with immunoSEQ multiplex PCR, while TCRdb's copy carries only in-frame clones and drops some. The data show about 28,000 clones, with none appearing a single time. The sequenced material came from peripheral blood mononuclear cells. The receptors here all came from a person aged 18 to 75 in good health.

This clone was picked up many times. The read is 3 residues too short to cover the CDR3 end, so that end is filled in from the germline J gene. The chain recombines TRBV6-2 or TRBV6-3 with TRBJ1-1, with a tentative D call TRBD1 (5 bases). Trimming shortened V by 6 bases and J by 5 bases, and 16 bases separated the two germline ends. This CDR3 contains 14 residues. Germline values: CDR1 MNHEY, CDR2 SVGEGT. CDR3 DNA (partial): TGTGCCAGCAGCTCCGAGGGGAGGGTGACTGAA. It codes for CASSSEGRVTE. The CDR3 as a whole reads CASSSEGRVTEAFF.

In this sample, this clone turned up many times. Read data end 3 residues before the CDR3 end; the end is taken from the germline J gene. The chain recombines TRBV6-2 or TRBV6-3 with TRBJ2-7; a weak D match, TRBD2 (5 bases). The V gene lost 7 bases and the J gene lost 6 bases, with 16 bases spanning the gap. This CDR3 contains 13 residues. Germline V gene data show CDR1 as MNHEY and CDR2 as SVGEGT. The covered CDR3 bases are TGTGCCAGCACCTTAAGCCGGGGAAGCGAG. This codes for CASTLSRGSE. The whole CDR3 sequence is CASTLSRGSEQYF.

This clone was seen many times. The read terminates 3 residues ahead of where the CDR3 ends, so the germline J gene completes it. The sample carries other DNA sequences with the same CDR3. This chain connects TRBV18 to TRBJ1-5, with TRBD1 identical over 10 bases. The CDR3 contains 15 residues. Germline assignment: CDR1 KGHSH and CDR2 LQKENI. The junction had 3 bases not matched to a gene; V was cut back by 3 bases and J by 4 bases. The CDR3 loop is CASSPDRGGNQPQHF. The CDR3 bases that were read are TGTGCCAGCTCACCGGACAGGGGGGGAAATCAGCCC.

This clone turned up a few times. The read finishes 3 residues shy of the CDR3 end, and the germline J gene is used to complete it. The V and J genes are TRBV5-1 and TRBJ2-5, with 11 bases identical to TRBD2. CDR1 and CDR2 (germline): SGHRS, YFSETQ. V gave up 0 bases and J gave up 1 base; unmatched junction bases: 8. The CDR3 length is 18 residues. The part of the CDR3 DNA that was read is TGCGCCAGCAGCTTGGTTGGTGGTAGCGGGGGGGTCCAAGAGACC. It yields the protein CASSLVGGSGGVQET. From start to end, the CDR3 is CASSLVGGSGGVQETQYF.

Details on this clone: The CDR3 end falls 3 residues outside the read, so it is completed with the germline J gene. This sequence joins TRBV7-2 and TRBJ1-4; D might be TRBD1 (5 bases). Looked up from germline, CDR1 is SGHTA and CDR2 is FQGNSA. The CDR3 consists of 15 residues. This CDR3 reads CASSLVVGGGSPLFF. Partial CDR3 DNA: TGTGCCAGCAGCTTAGTGGTTGGGGGGGGATCACCA. The variable domain in full, completed from reference TRBV7-2 and TRBJ1-4, reads GAGVSQSPSNKVTEKGKDVELRCDPISGHTALYWYRQSLGQGLEFLIYFQGNSAPDKSGLPSDRFSAERTGGSVSTLTIQRTQQEDSAVYLCASSLVVGGGSPLFFGSGTQLSVL.

This clone was counted at least ten times. The CDR3 extends 3 residues past the end of the read, so its final part is completed from the germline J gene. The chain combines TRBV5-4 with TRBJ1-1; a weak D match, TRBD1 (5 bases). With 0 bases removed from V and 1 base from J, the gap between germline ends came to 10 bases. This CDR3 is 15 amino acids long. Looked up from germline, CDR1 is SGHNT and CDR2 is YYREEE (reference sequence). The DNA read from the CDR3 is TGTGCCAGCAGCTTGGTGAACAGGAGGAACACTGAA. Amino acids: CASSLVNRRNTE. The complete CDR3 reads CASSLVNRRNTEAFF.

This clone was seen a handful of times. The read ends 3 residues before the CDR3 terminus; that terminus is restored from the germline J gene. The V call is TRBV19, the J call TRBJ2-2, with a weak D call TRBD1 (6 bases). The germline gives CDR1 LNHDA, CDR2 SQIVND (reference sequence). This CDR3 region has 14 residues. Here the CDR3 reads CASRGRGAGEKLFF. Incomplete CDR3 DNA: TGTGCCAGTAGGGGCAGGGGCGCGGGTGAAAAG. The whole variable domain, filled in from reference TRBV19 and TRBJ2-2, reads DGGITQSPKYLFRKEGQNVTLSCEQNLNHDAMYWYRQDPGQGLRLIYYSQIVNDFQKGDIAEGYSVSREKKESFPLTVTSAQKNPTAFYLCASRGRGAGEKLFFGEGSRLTVL.

Many counts were recorded for this clone. Read coverage stops 3 residues before the CDR3 terminus; the germline J gene supplies the remainder. This sequence joins TRBV5-6 and TRBJ1-6, with D possibly matching TRBD1 (6 bases). Germline V gene data show CDR1 as SGHDT and CDR2 as YYEEEE. V gave up 2 bases and J gave up 8 bases, with 11 bases separating them. The CDR3 is 14 residues long. The CDR3 loop is CASSLQGTDSPLHF. The sequenced part of the CDR3 DNA is TGTGCCAGCAGCTTACAGGGCACGGATTCACCC.

This clone came up many times. The read stops 3 residues short of the end of the CDR3; the missing end is completed from the germline J gene. This rearrangement joins TRBV10-3 to TRBJ2-2; D is possibly TRBD1 (6 bases). Germline V lookup: CDR1 ENHRY, CDR2 SYGVKD. The CDR3 runs to 13 residues. The CDR3 spells CAGQQGYTGELFF. Incomplete CDR3 DNA: TGTGCGGGCCAGCAGGGGTACACCGGGGAG.

This clone was seen many times. Read data end 3 residues before the CDR3 end; the end is taken from the germline J gene. The chain carries TRBV7-2 and TRBJ2-3; D perhaps matches TRBD2 (5 bases). CDR1 is SGHTA and CDR2 is FQGNSA in the germline V gene. The CDR3 is 12 residues long. The ends were cut back, 5 bases at V and 8 bases at J, with 11 bases in the middle. CDR3 in amino acids: CASSPTRLTQYF. The CDR3 bases that were read are TGTGCCAGCAGCCCTACTAGGCTTACG. The full variable domain, completed using reference TRBV7-2 and TRBJ2-3, is GAGVSQSPSNKVTEKGKDVELRCDPISGHTALYWYRQSLGQGLEFLIYFQGNSAPDKSGLPSDRFSAERTGGSVSTLTIQRTQQEDSAVYLCASSPTRLTQYFGPGTRLTVL.

This clone was seen at least ten times. The CDR3 goes on 3 residues after the read ends, and that part is filled in from the germline J gene. The chain has TRBV27 and TRBJ2-3; 7 bases align to TRBD1. Germline V lookup: CDR1 MNHEY, CDR2 SMNVEV (reference sequence). This CDR3 has 14 residues. Trimming took 6 bases from V and 1 from J; bases not matched to a gene: 4. CDR3 amino acids: CASRGQFGTDTQYF. The part of the CDR3 DNA that was read is TGTGCCAGCAGGGGACAGTTTGGCACAGATACG.